A single sample gave rise to the 4 T cell receptor beta chains below, sequenced in a study of cytomegalovirus exposure and HLA in healthy donors. The PCR ran on 60 Vbeta and 13 Jbeta primers. Generated by immunoSEQ multiplex PCR, the TCRdb table keeps only in-frame clones and is missing some. The table lists some 150,000 clones, 77% of them singletons. Source material: PBMCs. These receptors originate from a woman aged 25 to 39 in good health and CMV-seronegative.

This chain joins TRBV29-1 and TRBJ1-2, with 11 bases identical to TRBD1. The germline gives CDR1 SQVTM, CDR2 ANQGSEA. V was clipped by 3 bases and J by 4 bases; unmatched bases: 7. The CDR3 is 15 amino acids. The CDR3 protein is CSVEDGQGAGYGYTF. CDR3 in DNA: TGCAGCGTTGAGGATGGACAGGGGGCGGGCTATGGCTACACCTTC.

In its sample, this clone was seen many times. The chain links TRBV5-6 to TRBJ1-5; no definite D call. V lost 7 bases and J 4 bases, leaving 15 bases between the germline ends. The CDR3 sequence is 14 residues long. CDR1 is SGHDT and CDR2 is YYEEEE in the germline V gene. The CDR3 bases are TGTGCCAGCTGGAAAGAGGTTCCGAATCAGCCCCAGCATTTT. It encodes CASWKEVPNQPQHF.

The rearrangement joins TRBV7-2 to TRBJ1-5; tentative D call: TRBD1 (5 bases). CDR3 size: 18 residues. Germline CDR1 is SGHTA and CDR2 is FQGNSA. Trimming removed 5 bases from V and 2 bases from J, with 22 bases in between. This CDR3 reads CASSEGWGVPGGNQPQHF. The CDR3 DNA sequence: TGTGCCAGCAGCGAGGGTTGGGGGGTTCCGGGAGGCAATCAGCCCCAGCATTTT.

The rearrangement uses TRBV18 and TRBJ2-7, with a weak D call TRBD1 (6 bases). Trimming cost V 4 bases and J 5 bases, with 15 bases left between them. CDR1 is KGHSH and CDR2 is LQKENI in the germline V gene. This CDR3 is 14 amino acids long. CDR3 in amino acids: CASSRDRQGNEQYF. The DNA for the CDR3 is TGTGCCAGCTCACGGGATCGGCAGGGGAACGAGCAGTACTTC.